This T cell receptor (beta chain) was retrieved from a study of regulatory T cells in long-lasting Graves disease. Study-level points and caveats: Graves' patients with persistent disease showed TCR diversity lower than patients newly diagnosed.

According to the study, TCR beta libraries were built with iRepertoire HTBI primers and CDR3-region Arm-PCR. Using its own MiXCR run on the multiplex PCR reads, TCRdb lists one record per CDR3 protein. This sample yields about 430,000 distinct CDR3 sequences, of which 15% are seen a single time; roughly 8% belongs to the top ten. V was pared by 5 bases and J by 5 bases, with 9 bases of the junction left unmatched. The CDR3 extends over 14 amino acids. A remark on this clonotype: No antigen is known for it.

Time point in this sample: newly diagnosed GD, antithyroid drugs for less than 3 months. TCR sequences were obtained from RNA taken from PBMCs. These data were also reused for a study on T cells in Graves' hyperthyroidism and ophthalmopathy. This second study says: If no ophthalmopathy progression occurred within 18 months, Graves' hyperthyroidism was stable.

Sample: peripheral blood mononuclear cells (PBMCs), taken at new diagnosis, from a patient treated with antithyroid drugs. This clonotype was obtained from a woman between 35 and 50 years old with Graves disease. The V gene is TRBV12-3 or TRBV12-4, the J gene TRBJ2-7; TRBD1 matches 7 bases. This CDR3 is CASSLTGSIHEQYF. CDR3 sequence (DNA): TGTGCCAGCAGTCTGACAGGGTCTATTCACGAGCAGTACTTC.